This T cell receptor beta chain was captured in a study of T cell repertoires in cytomegalovirus infection. Study information: Both CMV infection and a matching HLA type were indicated by public TCR beta signatures.

CDR3 length: 14 residues. V lost 10 bases and J lost 4, with 14 bases in between. CDR1 is SGHVS, CDR2 FQNEAQ, per germline. At least ten counts were recorded for this clonotype. What it binds is not known. Each CDR3 protein gets one entry after TCRdb re-called the reads with MiXCR. The sample comprises around 140,000 distinct CDR3 sequences, 25% to 35% of which are singletons, and roughly half rests with the top ten. The TCR originated in a human donor in good health (CMV status not recorded). Some clones in this sample may be carry-over from other donors' samples. The material sequenced was CD8+ T cells from cultured PBMCs, taken from culture after CMV antigen stimulation. The chain has TRBV7-8 and TRBJ2-6; D perhaps matches TRBD1 (7 bases). CDR3 nucleotide sequence: TGTGCCACCGAGGAGGGGGCCGGGGCCAACGTCCTGACTTTC. Encoded protein: CATEEGAGANVLTF.